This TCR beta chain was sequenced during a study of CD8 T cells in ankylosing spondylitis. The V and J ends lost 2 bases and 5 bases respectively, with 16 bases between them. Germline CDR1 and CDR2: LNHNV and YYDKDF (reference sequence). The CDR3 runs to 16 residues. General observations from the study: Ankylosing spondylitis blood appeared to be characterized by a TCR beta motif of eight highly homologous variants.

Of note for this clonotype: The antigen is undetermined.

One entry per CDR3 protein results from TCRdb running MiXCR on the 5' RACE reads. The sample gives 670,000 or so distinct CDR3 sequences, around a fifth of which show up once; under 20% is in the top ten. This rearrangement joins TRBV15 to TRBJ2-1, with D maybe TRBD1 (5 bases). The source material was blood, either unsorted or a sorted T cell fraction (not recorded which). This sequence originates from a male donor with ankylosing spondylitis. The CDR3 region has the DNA TGTGCCACCAGCAGAATTCCCGACAGTTACGACAATGAGCAGTTCTTC. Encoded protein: CATSRIPDSYDNEQFF.